The 17 T cell receptor beta chains presented below share a single source sample, sequenced in a study of radiotherapy plus CTLA-4 blockade in lung cancer. Repertoires were generated with immunoSEQ multiplex PCR, while TCRdb's copy carries only in-frame clones and drops some. The data show under 50,000 clones, about 86% seen once. The sequencing here drew on peripheral blood, taken from a patient treated with radiotherapy plus ipilimumab. The receptors shown here come from a human donor with non-small cell lung cancer whose response to radiotherapy plus ipilimumab could not be evaluated.

The rearrangement uses TRBV12-2 and TRBJ2-5; the tabulated D call, TRBD1, remains unverified against the DNA. The closer fit of TRBJ2-7 to the DNA end suggests the J call may be wrong. TRBV12-2 is flagged as a pseudogene. The CDR3 is 16 amino acids. This chain's CDR3 is CASRLGTGTGFYEQYF. As DNA, the CDR3 is TGTGCAAGTCGCTTAGGAACCGGGACAGGGTTTTACGAGCAGTACTTC.

The chain employs TRBV19 and TRBJ1-1; 11 nucleotides align to TRBD1. Looked up from germline, CDR1 is LNHDA and CDR2 is SQIVND (reference sequence). The ends lost 7 bases at V and 6 bases at J; junction bases unmatched: 7. This CDR3 region has 14 residues. The DNA for the CDR3 is TGTGCCAGTACCCAGGACAGGGGGCCTTCTGAAGCTTTCTTT. This codes for CASTQDRGPSEAFF. Full variable domain (remainder filled in from reference TRBV19 and TRBJ1-1): DGGITQSPKYLFRKEGQNVTLSCEQNLNHDAMYWYRQDPGQGLRLIYYSQIVNDFQKGDIAEGYSVSREKKESFPLTVTSAQKNPTAFYLCASTQDRGPSEAFFGQGTRLTVV.

This sequence joins TRBV7-2 and TRBJ2-7; D gene unclear. CDR3 length: 14 residues. Germline V CDR1 and CDR2: SGHTA, FQGNSA. Trimming left V 1 base short and J 3 bases short, with 10 bases between. The CDR3 sequence: CASSLGYEYYEQYF. The CDR3 DNA is TGTGCCAGCAGCTTAGGTTACGAGTACTACGAGCAGTACTTC.

The CDR3 here is CASTKTSRSNNEQFF. The CDR3 coding sequence is TGTGCCAGCACCAAAACTAGCAGGAGTAACAATGAGCAGTTCTTC. The chain links TRBV6-5 to TRBJ2-1, with a tentative D call TRBD2 (6 bases). The V gene lost 7 bases and the J gene lost 5 bases, with 18 bases spanning the gap. CDR1 is MNHEY and CDR2 is SVGAGI in the germline V gene. The CDR3 contains 15 residues.

CDR3 amino acids: CASRTGNTEAFF. CDR3 bases: TGTGCCAGTAGGACAGGGAACACTGAAGCTTTCTTT. The chain joins TRBV2 to TRBJ1-1; 7 bases fit TRBD1. Germline trimming cut 9 bases from V and 1 base from J; bases unmatched to any gene: 2. The CDR3 extends over 12 amino acids. Germline V gene data show CDR1 as SNHLY and CDR2 as FYNNEI.

This clone was detected only a few times. The V gene is TRBV2, the J gene TRBJ1-4; TRBD1 matches 10 bases. V shed 6 bases, J shed 3 bases, and the junction held 7 bases outside the gene matches. CDR3 length: 16 residues. Germline V lookup: CDR1 SNHLY, CDR2 FYNNEI. The CDR3 protein is CASSRGTGAPNEKLFF. The CDR3 nucleotides are TGTGCCAGCAGCCGGGGGACAGGGGCCCCTAATGAAAAACTGTTTTTT.

V and J are TRBV5-1 and TRBJ1-5; 7 bases are a match to TRBD1. CDR3 length: 15 amino acids. With 3 bases clipped from V and 4 bases from J, the junction kept 7 bases outside the gene matches. CDR1 is SGHRS and CDR2 is YFSETQ in the germline V gene. CDR3 nucleotide sequence: TGCGCCAGCAGCTACGCCGGGACAGCTAATCAGCCCCAGCATTTT. As protein: CASSYAGTANQPQHF.

The rearrangement uses TRBV4-2 and TRBJ2-7; D may be TRBD1 (5 bases). V was trimmed by 0 bases and J by 0 bases, leaving 15 bases between them. Germline assignment: CDR1 LGHNA and CDR2 YNFKEQ. The CDR3 spans 17 residues. CDR3 nucleotides: TGTGCCAGCAGCCAAGACTTAGTGGGGCCGGGCTCCTACGAGCAGTACTTC. Translating gives CASSQDLVGPGSYEQYF.

This sequence joins TRBV10-3 and TRBJ2-6, with a weak D call TRBD2 (5 bases). The ends were cut back, 0 bases at V and 3 bases at J, with 9 bases in the middle. The CDR3 runs 16 residues. Per germline, CDR1 ENHRY and CDR2 SYGVKD. The CDR3: CAISESTGYGANVLTF. CDR3 nucleotides: TGTGCCATCAGTGAGTCGACGGGGTATGGGGCCAACGTCCTGACTTTC.

The V gene is TRBV18, the J gene TRBJ2-3, with TRBD2 as a possible D gene (6 bases). Germline CDR1 is KGHSH and CDR2 is LQKENI. V lost 4 bases to trimming and J lost 2 bases, with 13 bases between them. The length of the CDR3 is 15 residues. The CDR3 bases are TGTGCCAGCTCACGGGACTTCCCAAACACAGATACGCAGTATTTT. Amino acid sequence: CASSRDFPNTDTQYF.

The V gene is TRBV10-3, the J gene TRBJ1-5, with D unclear. V lost 0 bases and J lost 0, with 12 bases in between. CDR1 and CDR2 (germline): ENHRY, SYGVKD. The CDR3 runs to 17 residues. This CDR3 reads CAISESSSTVSNQPQHF. CDR3 bases: TGTGCCATCAGTGAGTCGTCGAGTACAGTTAGCAATCAGCCCCAGCATTTT.

The V and J genes are TRBV7-3 and TRBJ2-2; TRBD2 aligns across 11 bases. Trimming removed 4 bases from V and 5 bases from J; junction bases left unmatched: 6. Germline V lookup: CDR1 SGHTA, CDR2 FQGTGA. The CDR3 has 16 amino acids. CDR3 protein: CASSSGLAGLTGELFF. Written as DNA, the CDR3 is TGTGCCAGCAGCTCTGGACTAGCGGGTTTGACCGGGGAGCTGTTTTTT.

The chain is built from TRBV7-2 and TRBJ1-5, with D uncertain. Germline V gene sequence: CDR1 SGHTA, CDR2 FQGNSA. V was clipped by 1 base and J by 4 bases, with 5 bases between them. The CDR3 is 13 residues long. The CDR3 sequence: CASSLGLNQPQHF. The CDR3 DNA is TGTGCCAGCAGCTTAGGACTTAATCAGCCCCAGCATTTT. The full variable domain, completed using reference TRBV7-2 and TRBJ1-5, is GAGVSQSPSNKVTEKGKDVELRCDPISGHTALYWYRQSLGQGLEFLIYFQGNSAPDKSGLPSDRFSAERTGGSVSTLTIQRTQQEDSAVYLCASSLGLNQPQHFGDGTRLSIL.

The chain uses TRBV29-1 and TRBJ2-1; D possibly corresponds to TRBD2 (5 bases). The CDR3 has 13 amino acids. CDR1 is SQVTM and CDR2 is ANQGSEA in the germline V gene. Trimming pared 6 bases from V and 4 bases from J, leaving 13 bases between. CDR3 nucleotides: TGCAGCGTGGAGCGGAGTAGGTACAATGAGCAGTTCTTC. As protein: CSVERSRYNEQFF.

The CDR3 DNA reads TGTGCCAGCAGTTATAGCGGGGTTTCAGATACGCAGTATTTT. This translates into CASSYSGVSDTQYF. The chain recombines TRBV6-5 with TRBJ2-3; 8 bases are a match to TRBD2. Germline CDR1 and CDR2: MNHEY and SVGAGI. This CDR3 is 14 amino acids long. The J segment lost 4 bases and the V segment lost 3 bases, leaving 3 bases of the junction unmatched.

The chain links TRBV7-9 to TRBJ1-3; weak D call: TRBD1 (5 bases). Trimming removed 1 base from V and 4 bases from J, with 17 bases in between. This CDR3 is built from 17 residues. Germline assignment: CDR1 SEHNR and CDR2 FQNEAQ (reference sequence). As DNA, the CDR3 is TGTGCCAGCAGCTTAGTAGGGGTTGATCCTCTGGGAAACACCATATATTTT. This encodes CASSLVGVDPLGNTIYF.

The chain couples TRBV29-1 to TRBJ2-5, with TRBD1 matching 9 bases. V dropped 6 bases and J dropped 7; count of bases not matched to a gene: 12. The CDR3 is 14 amino acids. Germline V gives CDR1 SQVTM, CDR2 ANQGSEA. The CDR3 nucleotides read TGCAGCGTCGCAGAAGGGACAGGGAAAGGGACCCAGTACTTC. This encodes CSVAEGTGKGTQYF.